This TCR beta chain was profiled in a study of identical twins. Overall study results and limits: Abundant beta clonotypes from cord blood bore fewer insertions; memory repertoires lacked this pattern.

CDR1 is LNHDA and CDR2 is SQIVND in the germline V gene (reference sequence). The CDR3 consists of 15 residues. V was trimmed by 7 bases and J by 9 bases, leaving 22 bases between them. For this clonotype: As yet, its antigen is unknown.

In TCRdb, the 5' RACE reads were re-called with MiXCR into one record per CDR3 protein. The table shows about 900,000 distinct CDR3 sequences, with 9% to 15% occurring only once. These sequences were also reported in another study, on yellow fever vaccine responses in identical twins.

The TCR comes from a woman younger than 35 in good health. The sample consisted of PBMCs. The rearrangement uses TRBV19 and TRBJ2-1; TRBD1 is a possible D gene (6 bases). Here the CDR3 reads CASNRGQGQPSEQFF. Written as DNA, the CDR3 is TGTGCCAGTAATCGGGGACAAGGTCAGCCGTCTGAGCAGTTCTTC.